This entry lists 11 T cell receptor beta chains sequenced from one sample in a study of metastatic and nonmetastatic thyroid tumors. The entire patient cohort was treatment-naive prior to thyroid surgery. TCRdb re-called the PCR reads via MiXCR. Here the sample spans some 5,700 clones, more than 25% being singletons. The sample consisted of adjacent normal tissue. The receptors originated from a male donor with papillary thyroid cancer or a benign thyroid nodule (not recorded which). Some clones in this sample may be carry-over from other donors' samples.

On this clone: Just one base apart from a much larger clone, this may be a read error. The sample contains more than one DNA sequence encoding this CDR3. The rearrangement joins TRBV6-1 to TRBJ1-3; unclear D gene. Germline V gives CDR1 MNHNS, CDR2 SASEGT. The CDR3 is 15 amino acids. V was pared by 6 bases and J by 4 bases, with 16 bases between. The CDR3 spells CASSPDGDSGNTIYF. CDR3 in DNA: TGTGCCAGCAGCCCAGACGGAGACTCCGGAAACACCATATATTTT.

Within the sample, this clone is medium-sized (0.01 to 0.1%). The J gene is TRBJ2-2, the V gene TRBV6-5; 7 nucleotides line up with TRBD2. V lost 2 bases, J lost 7 bases, and 13 bases stayed unmatched. CDR1 and CDR2 (germline): MNHEY, SVGAGI. The CDR3 is 17 residues long. CDR3 in amino acids: CASSYGLAEGESGELFF. In DNA, the CDR3 is TGTGCCAGCAGTTACGGGCTAGCGGAAGGGGAAAGCGGGGAGCTGTTTTTT.

By frequency in the sample, this clone is medium-sized (0.01 to 0.1%). The chain joins TRBV30 to TRBJ2-6; tentatively, D is TRBD2 (5 bases). Germline lookup yields CDR1 GTSNPN and CDR2 SVGIG (reference sequence). V was trimmed by 3 bases and J by 0 bases, leaving 12 bases between them. There are 16 residues in the CDR3. CDR3 amino acids: CAWRLAGRSGANVLTF. As DNA, the CDR3 is TGTGCCTGGAGACTGGCGGGCCGCTCTGGGGCCAACGTCCTGACTTTC.

This clone occurred many times. This chain links TRBV9 with TRBJ1-1; D is possibly TRBD1 (5 bases). The CDR3 loop spans 14 amino acids. Germline assignment: CDR1 SGDLS and CDR2 YYNGEE. V was pared by 3 bases and J by 2 bases, with 11 bases between. The CDR3 is CASSGRDFNTEAFF. The CDR3 bases are TGTGCCAGCAGCGGGAGGGACTTTAACACTGAAGCTTTCTTT.

This clone was picked up one time. The chain is built from TRBV5-6 and TRBJ2-7; no clear D. This CDR3 has 15 amino acids. Deletions cut 0 bases from V and 2 bases from J, with 12 bases between. Germline CDR1 is SGHDT and CDR2 is YYEEEE. The CDR3 loop is CASSLGWTSTYEQYF. The CDR3 nucleotides are TGTGCCAGCAGCTTGGGTTGGACGTCGACCTACGAGCAGTACTTC. Using reference TRBV5-6 and TRBJ2-7 for the parts outside the CDR3, the full variable domain is DAGVTQSPTHLIKTRGQQVTLRCSPKSGHDTVSWYQQALGQGPQFIFQYYEEEERQRGNFPDRFSGHQFPNYSSELNVNALLLGDSALYLCASSLGWTSTYEQYFGPGTRLTVT.

This clone was detected a few times. V and J are TRBV6-6 and TRBJ1-3, with D possibly matching TRBD1 (5 bases). Trimming left V 0 bases short and J 8 bases short, with 14 bases between. CDR1 and CDR2 (germline): MNHNY, SVGAGI (reference sequence). This CDR3 has 15 amino acids. This CDR3 is CASSYSGRGVDTIYF. For the CDR3, the DNA is TGTGCCAGCAGTTACTCGGGCCGGGGGGTAGACACCATATATTTT.

This clone came up many times. J is TRBJ2-7 and V is TRBV30, with no clear D. CDR1 GTSNPN and CDR2 SVGIG come from the germline V gene (reference sequence). Trimming left V 5 bases short and J 2 bases short, with 7 bases between. CDR3 length: 11 residues. The CDR3 nucleotides are TGTGCCTGGCACACAGCCTACGAGCAGTACTTC. The encoded protein is CAWHTAYEQYF.

The table lists this clone with a few counts. The J gene is TRBJ2-5, the V gene TRBV25-1; D remains ambiguous. The CDR3 is made up of 12 amino acids. Germline V gene lookup returns CDR1 MGHDK and CDR2 SYGVNS. V gave up 10 bases and J gave up 5 bases, with 14 bases separating them. The CDR3 protein is CATGPGGETQYF. The CDR3 nucleotides are TGTGCCACTGGGCCGGGTGGGGAGACCCAGTACTTC. The full variable domain, rest sourced from reference TRBV25-1 and TRBJ2-5, is EADIYQTPRYLVIGTGKKITLECSQTMGHDKMYWYQQDPGMELHLIHYSYGVNSTEKGDLSSESTVSRIRTEHFPLTLESARPSHTSQYLCATGPGGETQYFGPGTRLLVL.

In its sample, this clone is medium-sized. In DNA, the CDR3 is TGCAGTGCCTCGGCTGGGCCCAGCAATCAGCCCCAGCATTTT. Translating gives CSASAGPSNQPQHF. The chain has TRBV20-1 and TRBJ1-5; the D is unclear. The CDR3 has 14 residues. Trimming pared 6 bases from V and 1 base from J, leaving 13 bases between. Germline CDR1 DFQATT, CDR2 SNEGSKA (reference sequence).

This clone occurred a few times. The chain joins TRBV12-3 or TRBV12-4 to TRBJ1-1; no firm D call. V lost 4 bases, J lost 3 bases, and 15 bases lay in between. The CDR3 has 15 residues. The CDR3 DNA follows: TGTGCCAGCAGTTCTCAGGAGGTGGTTTACACTGAAGCTTTCTTT. It is translated as CASSSQEVVYTEAFF.

This clone showed up many times. This chain uses TRBV12-3 or TRBV12-4 with TRBJ2-1; D ambiguous. V dropped 7 bases and J dropped 2 bases, with 18 bases sitting between them. The CDR3 has 16 residues. The CDR3 nucleotides are TGTGCCAGCACGAGAGATAGGCAAGGCGCCTACAATGAGCAGTTCTTC. This sequence encodes CASTRDRQGAYNEQFF.